The entry that follows covers one T cell receptor beta chain sequence. Its antigen is still unknown. Selected positively for CCR7 and CD45RO-negative, naive CD8 cells excluded terminally differentiated effector memory CD45RA+ cells. Donors were healthy HIV-negative adults without recently reported acute infections or vaccinations. This record belongs to a study of shared clonotypes between healthy human individuals. Some 30,000 T cell genomes (roughly 220 ng DNA) went into each sorted-subset replicate. In the original processing: ImmunoSEQ junction-only sequences lacked quality scores, so their filtering differed. Assay: immunoSEQ multiplex PCR; the TCRdb copy retains only in-frame clones and omits some. V and J calls and clone size are copied from that table; D and trimming were computed from the DNA. The sample shows about 2 million clones, about 95% of them seen only once. Whole-study findings and limits: Among a few donors, approximately 5% of naive CD4 clonotypes were found in common.

CDR3 size: 16 residues. Trimming removed 0 bases from V and 7 bases from J; junction bases left unmatched: 9. Germline V gene data show CDR1 as MGHRA and CDR2 as YSYEKL. The chain couples TRBV4-1 to TRBJ2-1; the match to TRBD2 covers 7 bases. The sample taken for sequencing was naive CD8+ T cells sorted from blood. The TCR was taken from a man younger than 30 in good health. In nucleotides, the CDR3 is TGCGCCAGCAGCCAAGATCCGGCGGGAGTAAGGAATGAGCAGTTCTTC. This gives the protein CASSQDPAGVRNEQFF.